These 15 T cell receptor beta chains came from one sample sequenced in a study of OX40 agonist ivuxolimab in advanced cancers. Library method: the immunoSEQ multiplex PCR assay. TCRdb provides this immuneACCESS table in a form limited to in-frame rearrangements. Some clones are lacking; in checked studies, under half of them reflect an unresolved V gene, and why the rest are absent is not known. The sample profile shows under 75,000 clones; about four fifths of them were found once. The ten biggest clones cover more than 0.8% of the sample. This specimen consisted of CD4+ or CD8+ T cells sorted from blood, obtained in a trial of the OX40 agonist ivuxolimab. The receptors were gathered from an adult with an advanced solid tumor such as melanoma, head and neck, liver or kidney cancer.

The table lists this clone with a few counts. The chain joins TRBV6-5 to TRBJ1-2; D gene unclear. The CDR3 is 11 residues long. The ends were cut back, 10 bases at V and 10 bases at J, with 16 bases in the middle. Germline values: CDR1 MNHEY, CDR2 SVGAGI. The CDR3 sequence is CATRSNLDYTF. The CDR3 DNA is TGTGCCACCCGGTCCAATCTTGACTACACCTTC.

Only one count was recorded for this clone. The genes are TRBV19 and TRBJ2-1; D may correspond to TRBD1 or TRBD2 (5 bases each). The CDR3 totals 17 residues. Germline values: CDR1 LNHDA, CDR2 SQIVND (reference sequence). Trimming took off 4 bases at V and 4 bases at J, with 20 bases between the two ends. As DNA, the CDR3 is TGTGCCAGTAGTAGGGGGTTGGGAACCTCTCCTTACAATGAGCAGTTCTTC. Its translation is CASSRGLGTSPYNEQFF.

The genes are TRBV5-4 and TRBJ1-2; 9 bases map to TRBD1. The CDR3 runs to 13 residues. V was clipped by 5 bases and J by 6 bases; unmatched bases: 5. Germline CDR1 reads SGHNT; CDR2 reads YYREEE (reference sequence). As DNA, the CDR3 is TGTGCCAGCAGTCAGGGACAGGGAAATGGCTACACCTTC. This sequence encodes CASSQGQGNGYTF.

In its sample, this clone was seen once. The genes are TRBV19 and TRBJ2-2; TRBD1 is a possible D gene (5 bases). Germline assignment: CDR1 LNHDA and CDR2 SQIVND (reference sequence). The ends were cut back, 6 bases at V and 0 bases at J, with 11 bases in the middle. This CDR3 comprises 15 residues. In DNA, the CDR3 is TGTGCCAGTAGCTTGAGACAGACGAACACCGGGGAGCTGTTTTTT. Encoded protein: CASSLRQTNTGELFF.

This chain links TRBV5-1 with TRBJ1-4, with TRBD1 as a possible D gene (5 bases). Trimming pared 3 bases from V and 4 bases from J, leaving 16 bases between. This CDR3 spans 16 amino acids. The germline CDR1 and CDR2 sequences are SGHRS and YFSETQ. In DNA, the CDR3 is TGCGCCAGCAGCTCCCCTTCGGCAGGGCTTAATGAAAAACTGTTTTTT. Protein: CASSSPSAGLNEKLFF.

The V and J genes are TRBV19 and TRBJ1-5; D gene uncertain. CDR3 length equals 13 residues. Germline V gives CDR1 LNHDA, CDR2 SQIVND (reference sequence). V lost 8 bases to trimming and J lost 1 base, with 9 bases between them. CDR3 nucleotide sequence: TGTGCCAGTGGAGGAATAAGCAATCAGCCCCAGCATTTT. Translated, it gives CASGGISNQPQHF.

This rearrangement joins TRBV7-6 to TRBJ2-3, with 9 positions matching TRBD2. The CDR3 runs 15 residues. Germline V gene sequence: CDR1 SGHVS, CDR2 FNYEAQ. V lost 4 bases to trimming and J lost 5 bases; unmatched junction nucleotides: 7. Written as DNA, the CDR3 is TGTGCCAGCAGCTCCCCGGGGCGGGGGGGAGATACGCAGTATTTT. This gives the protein CASSSPGRGGDTQYF.

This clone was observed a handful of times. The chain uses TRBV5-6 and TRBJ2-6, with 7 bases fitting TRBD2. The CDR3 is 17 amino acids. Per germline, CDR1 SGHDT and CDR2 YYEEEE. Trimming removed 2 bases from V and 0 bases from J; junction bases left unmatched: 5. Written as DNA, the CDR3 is TGTGCCAGCAGCTTTCTAGCGGACTTCTCTGGGGCCAACGTCCTGACTTTC. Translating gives CASSFLADFSGANVLTF.

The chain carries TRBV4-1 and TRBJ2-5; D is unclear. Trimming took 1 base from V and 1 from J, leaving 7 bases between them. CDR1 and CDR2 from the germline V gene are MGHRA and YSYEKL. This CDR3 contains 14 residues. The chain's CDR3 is CASSQGLRQETQYF. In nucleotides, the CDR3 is TGCGCCAGCAGCCAAGGGCTGCGCCAAGAGACCCAGTACTTC.

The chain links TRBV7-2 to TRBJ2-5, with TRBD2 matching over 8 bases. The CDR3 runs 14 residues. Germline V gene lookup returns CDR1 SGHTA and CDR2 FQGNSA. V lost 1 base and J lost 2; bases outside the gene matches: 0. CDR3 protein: CASSLERGQETQYF. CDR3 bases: TGTGCCAGCAGCTTAGAGCGGGGGCAAGAGACCCAGTACTTC.

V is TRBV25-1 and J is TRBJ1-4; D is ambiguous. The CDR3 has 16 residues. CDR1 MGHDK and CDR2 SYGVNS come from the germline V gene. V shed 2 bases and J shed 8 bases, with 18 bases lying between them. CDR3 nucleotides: TGTGCCAGCAGTGAACCTGGCGAGATCTTGCGCGAAAAACTGTTTTTT. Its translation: CASSEPGEILREKLFF.

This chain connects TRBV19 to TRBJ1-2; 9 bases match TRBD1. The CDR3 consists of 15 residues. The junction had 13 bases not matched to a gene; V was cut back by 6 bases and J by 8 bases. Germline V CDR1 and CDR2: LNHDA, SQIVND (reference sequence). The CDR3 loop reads CASSGDRALTGGYTF. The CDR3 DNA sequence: TGTGCCAGTAGCGGGGACAGGGCCCTAACGGGCGGCTACACCTTC.

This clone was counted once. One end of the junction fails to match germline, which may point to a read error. CDR3 region: CSVERGVGSQKTQYF. The CDR3 DNA reads as TGCAGCGTTGAACGGGGGGTTGGATCCCAAAAGACCCAGTACTTC. J is TRBJ2-5 and V is TRBV29-1, with 7 positions matching TRBD2. The CDR3 contains 15 residues. CDR1 is SQVTM, CDR2 ANQGSEA, per germline.

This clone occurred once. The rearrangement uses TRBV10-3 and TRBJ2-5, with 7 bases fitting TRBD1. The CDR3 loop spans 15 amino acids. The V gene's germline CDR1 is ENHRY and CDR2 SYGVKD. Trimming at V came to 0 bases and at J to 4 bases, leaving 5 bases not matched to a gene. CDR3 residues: CAISESGSGGETQYF. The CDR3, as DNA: TGTGCCATCAGTGAGTCTGGGTCAGGGGGAGAGACCCAGTACTTC.

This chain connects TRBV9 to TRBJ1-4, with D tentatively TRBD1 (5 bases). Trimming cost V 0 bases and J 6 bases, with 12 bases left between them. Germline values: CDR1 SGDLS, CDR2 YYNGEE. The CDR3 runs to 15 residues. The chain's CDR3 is CASSVDAGLDEKLFF. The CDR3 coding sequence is TGTGCCAGCAGCGTAGATGCAGGGTTGGATGAAAAACTGTTTTTT. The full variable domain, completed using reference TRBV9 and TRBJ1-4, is DSGVTQTPKHLITATGQRVTLRCSPRSGDLSVYWYQQSLDQGLQFLIQYYNGEERAKGNILERFSAQQFPDLHSELNLSSLELGDSALYFCASSVDAGLDEKLFFGSGTQLSVL.